A single sample gave rise to the 32 T cell receptor beta chains below, sequenced in a study of PD-L1 blockade in urothelial cancer. Some clones are missing from TCRdb's copy, which holds only in-frame ones; the method was immunoSEQ multiplex PCR. The sample records about 82,000 clones, roughly nine tenths being singletons. Sequencing used PBMCs, obtained around atezolizumab (anti-PD-L1) treatment. The receptors here all came from an older woman with urothelial cancer.

The genes are TRBV7-8 and TRBJ2-1, with TRBD2 matching 10 bases. Unmatched junction bases numbered 10, after V lost 5 bases and J lost 6 bases. Germline V gene data show CDR1 as SGHVS and CDR2 as FQNEAQ. This CDR3 has 16 amino acids. CDR3 in amino acids: CASSPILAGSTNEQFF. The CDR3 DNA reads TGTGCCAGCAGCCCCATACTAGCGGGGTCGACCAATGAGCAGTTCTTC.

The J gene is TRBJ1-3, the V gene TRBV30, with D uncertain. Germline CDR1 and CDR2: GTSNPN and SVGIG (reference sequence). This CDR3 is built from 13 residues. Trimming stripped 4 bases from V and 8 bases from J, with 15 bases between. The CDR3, as DNA: TGTGCCTGGACAGTGCTAACGGGAGACACCATATATTTT. This translates into CAWTVLTGDTIYF.

The V and J genes are TRBV18 and TRBJ1-2; tentatively, D is TRBD1 (5 bases). In germline, CDR1 is KGHSH, CDR2 LQKENI. CDR3 size: 14 residues. V was trimmed by 2 bases and J by 2 bases, leaving 9 bases between them. This chain's CDR3 is CASSPATANYGYTF. For the CDR3, the DNA is TGTGCCAGCTCACCAGCGACAGCAAACTATGGCTACACCTTC.

The V call is TRBV6-5, the J call TRBJ2-7; D remains ambiguous. Trimming removed 6 bases at V and 1 base at J, with 10 bases between. Germline CDR1 MNHEY, CDR2 SVGAGI. The CDR3 length is 13 residues. CDR3 protein: CASRKILSYEQYF. As DNA, the CDR3 is TGTGCCAGCAGAAAAATACTGTCCTACGAGCAGTACTTC.

The gene calls are TRBV28 and TRBJ1-1; tentatively, D is TRBD1 (5 bases). The CDR3 contains 14 residues. V was clipped by 5 bases and J by 5 bases, with 15 bases between them. CDR1 is MDHEN and CDR2 is SYDVKM in the germline V gene. For the CDR3, the DNA is TGTGCCAGCAGTGGAGCAGGGAGGAGTACTGAAGCTTTCTTT. This sequence encodes CASSGAGRSTEAFF.

The chain uses TRBV30 and TRBJ2-5, with D possibly matching TRBD1 (6 bases). Trimming pared 0 bases from V and 5 bases from J, leaving 13 bases between. The CDR3 consists of 14 residues. Germline assignment: CDR1 GTSNPN and CDR2 SVGIG (reference sequence). This CDR3 is CAWSVAGAPETQYF. CDR3 in DNA: TGTGCCTGGAGTGTAGCAGGGGCGCCGGAGACCCAGTACTTC. Drawing the rest from reference TRBV30 and TRBJ2-5, the complete variable domain is SQTIHQWPATLVQPVGSPLSLECTVEGTSNPNLYWYRQAAGRGLQLLFYSVGIGQISSEVPQNLSASRPQDRQFILSSKKLLLSDSGFYLCAWSVAGAPETQYFGPGTRLLVL.

The chain uses TRBV11-2 and TRBJ2-1; D is ambiguous. The CDR3 runs 16 residues. Trimming removed 1 base at V and 5 bases at J, with 15 bases between. The germline gives CDR1 SGHAT, CDR2 FQNNGV. The CDR3 bases are TGTGCCAGCAGCTTAGGGAGAGAAATATTCCACAATGAGCAGTTCTTC. Its protein product is CASSLGREIFHNEQFF.

The chain combines TRBV10-2 with TRBJ1-5; D remains unclear. This CDR3 region has 14 residues. V shed 3 bases and J shed 3 bases, with 9 bases lying between them. The germline V gene has CDR1 WSHSY and CDR2 SAAADI. The CDR3 nucleotides read TGCGCCAGCAGTGACGGTTGGTCCAATCAGCCCCAGCATTTT. Translation gives CASSDGWSNQPQHF.

CDR3 in amino acids: CASSRDRGNEQFF. The CDR3 bases are TGTGCCAGCAGCAGGGACAGGGGCAATGAGCAGTTCTTC. V usage is TRBV5-4 and J usage is TRBJ2-1; 10 bases agree with TRBD1. CDR1 is SGHNT and CDR2 is YYREEE in the germline V gene (reference sequence). CDR3 length equals 13 residues. V lost 4 bases, J lost 6 bases, and 1 base stayed unmatched. The full variable domain, completed using reference TRBV5-4 and TRBJ2-1, is ETGVTQSPTHLIKTRGQQVTLRCSSQSGHNTVSWYQQALGQGPQFIFQYYREEENGRGNFPPRFSGLQFPNYSSELNVNALELDDSALYLCASSRDRGNEQFFGPGTRLTVL.

This rearrangement joins TRBV5-4 to TRBJ1-4; D unresolved. CDR1 and CDR2 from the germline V gene are SGHNT and YYREEE (reference sequence). The CDR3 sequence is 14 residues long. Trimming took off 1 base at V and 7 bases at J, with 11 bases between the two ends. The CDR3 here is CASSLWLSGEKLFF. CDR3 DNA sequence: TGTGCCAGCAGCTTGTGGCTTTCGGGTGAAAAACTGTTTTTT. Variable domain in full (rest from reference TRBV5-4 and TRBJ1-4): ETGVTQSPTHLIKTRGQQVTLRCSSQSGHNTVSWYQQALGQGPQFIFQYYREEENGRGNFPPRFSGLQFPNYSSELNVNALELDDSALYLCASSLWLSGEKLFFGSGTQLSVL.

The chain carries TRBV6-5 and TRBJ2-1, with 7 bases that match TRBD2. The CDR3 consists of 13 residues. V was pared by 7 bases and J by 6 bases, with 6 bases of the junction left unmatched. Germline V gene data show CDR1 as MNHEY and CDR2 as SVGAGI. The CDR3 region has the DNA TGTGCCAGCACAGGACTAGTATCCAATGAGCAGTTCTTC. Amino acid sequence: CASTGLVSNEQFF.

The V call is TRBV2, the J call TRBJ2-3; D is uncertain. The CDR3 totals 17 residues. V was clipped by 4 bases and J by 1 base, with 18 bases between them. Germline V gene sequence: CDR1 SNHLY, CDR2 FYNNEI. CDR3 residues: CASSAPRWYEGTDTQYF. Written as DNA, the CDR3 is TGTGCCAGCAGTGCCCCACGGTGGTATGAGGGCACAGATACGCAGTATTTT.

This chain joins TRBV4-3 and TRBJ2-7, with 10 nucleotides matching TRBD1. This CDR3 has 15 residues. The trim removed 4 bases at V and 0 bases at J, leaving 3 bases unmatched. Germline CDR1 LGHNA, CDR2 YSLEER. The DNA for the CDR3 is TGCGCCAGCAGCCTAGGGACAGGGGCCTCCTACGAGCAGTACTTC. Translation gives CASSLGTGASYEQYF.

This rearrangement joins TRBV25-1 to TRBJ1-4; 7 bases agree with TRBD1. This CDR3 has 15 amino acids. V was clipped by 5 bases and J by 3 bases; unmatched bases: 6. CDR1 and CDR2 (germline): MGHDK, SYGVNS. The chain's CDR3 is CASSTWDRANEKLFF. DNA of the CDR3: TGTGCCAGCAGTACCTGGGACAGAGCTAATGAAAAACTGTTTTTT.

J is TRBJ1-3 and V is TRBV9, with a tentative D call TRBD1 (5 bases). Trimming removed 3 bases from V and 7 bases from J, with 17 bases in between. The CDR3 is 15 amino acids. Germline lookup yields CDR1 SGDLS and CDR2 YYNGEE. The CDR3 region has the DNA TGTGCCAGCAGCGCCTCAGGACCCAAGGGGAACACCATATATTTT. The encoded protein is CASSASGPKGNTIYF.

The genes are TRBV11-2 and TRBJ2-7, with D possibly TRBD1 on 6 matching bases. Germline CDR1 SGHAT, CDR2 FQNNGV. V lost 2 bases and J 4 bases, leaving 15 bases between the germline ends. The CDR3 sequence is 15 residues long. CDR3 residues: CASSLSQGRGYEQYF. Here the CDR3 DNA reads TGTGCCAGCAGCTTAAGTCAGGGGAGAGGTTACGAGCAGTACTTC.

The V and J genes are TRBV15 and TRBJ2-7, with TRBD1 matching over 7 bases. J lost 3 bases, V lost 9 bases, and 5 bases had no gene match. Per the germline V gene, CDR1 is LNHNV and CDR2 is YYDKDF (reference sequence). CDR3 length equals 12 residues. CDR3 nucleotide sequence: TGTGCCACTCTAACAGGGGACTACGAGCAGTACTTC. Translation: CATLTGDYEQYF.

The chain is built from TRBV5-1 and TRBJ2-3, with a tentative D call TRBD2 (6 bases). Trimming pared 3 bases from V and 0 bases from J, leaving 17 bases between. The germline V gene encodes CDR1 SGHRS and CDR2 YFSETQ. The CDR3 length is 17 residues. The CDR3 here is CASSSGWVGTSTDTQYF. In DNA, the CDR3 is TGCGCCAGCAGCTCTGGCTGGGTGGGGACTAGCACAGATACGCAGTATTTT. Filled out from reference TRBV5-1 and TRBJ2-3, the complete variable domain reads KAGVTQTPRYLIKTRGQQVTLSCSPISGHRSVSWYQQTPGQGLQFLFEYFSETQRNKGNFPGRFSGRQFSNSRSEMNVSTLELGDSALYLCASSSGWVGTSTDTQYFGPGTRLTVL.

This clone was seen more than once but under ten times. The J gene is TRBJ2-1, the V gene TRBV19; tentative D call: TRBD2 (6 bases). This CDR3 contains 15 residues. The germline V gene encodes CDR1 LNHDA and CDR2 SQIVND (reference sequence). The V and J ends lost 7 bases and 4 bases respectively, with 17 bases between them. The CDR3 here is CASMEWVAGYNEQFF. CDR3 coding DNA: TGTGCCAGTATGGAATGGGTTGCGGGGTACAATGAGCAGTTCTTC.

The chain joins TRBV7-9 to TRBJ1-1; the D is unclear. Trimming removed 2 bases from V and 0 bases from J, with 4 bases in between. Germline CDR1 is SEHNR and CDR2 is FQNEAQ (reference sequence). The CDR3 is 13 residues long. CDR3 sequence reads: CASSLQMNTEAFF. The CDR3 DNA sequence: TGTGCCAGCAGCTTACAAATGAACACTGAAGCTTTCTTT.

This clone was picked up one time. Sequence at one end of the junction differs from germline and may be a read error. This chain uses TRBV6-5 with TRBJ1-2, with 7 nucleotides matching TRBD1. Germline V gene lookup returns CDR1 MNHEY and CDR2 SVGAGI. The CDR3 sequence is 14 residues long. CDR3 loop: CASSYDRDNYGCTF. The CDR3 nucleotides read TGTGCCAGCAGTTACGACAGGGATAACTATGGCTGCACCTTC.

The rearrangement uses TRBV5-1 and TRBJ2-2; 7 positions agree with TRBD2. The CDR3 is 17 amino acids. V lost 4 bases, J lost 4 bases, and 13 bases stayed unmatched. The V gene's germline CDR1 is SGHRS and CDR2 YFSETQ. The CDR3 DNA reads as TGCGCCAGCAGCCAAGGGAGGGGTATCGTCGGCACCGGGGAGCTGTTTTTT. Translation gives CASSQGRGIVGTGELFF.

This clone was counted once. The chain carries TRBV18 and TRBJ1-3; 7 bases agree with TRBD1. In germline, CDR1 is KGHSH, CDR2 LQKENI. The CDR3 is 15 amino acids. V shed 3 bases and J 4 bases; nucleotides not matched to a gene: 6. The CDR3 DNA reads TGTGCCAGCTCACCTCCGACAGGGTTGGGAAACACCATATATTTT. Amino acids: CASSPPTGLGNTIYF.

The V and J genes are TRBV2 and TRBJ1-6, with 8 bases that match TRBD1. V trimming: 3 bases; J trimming: 3 bases; junction bases outside the gene matches: 16. Germline CDR1 SNHLY, CDR2 FYNNEI. The CDR3 is 20 amino acids. CDR3 sequence (DNA): TGTGCCAGCAGTGAGCGGCAGGGGGCGCCTGGGGGGGGCTATAATTCACCCCTCCACTTT. Encoded protein: CASSERQGAPGGGYNSPLHF. Variable domain in full (rest from reference TRBV2 and TRBJ1-6): EPEVTQTPSHQVTQMGQEVILRCVPISNHLYFYWYRQILGQKVEFLVSFYNNEISEKSEIFDDQFSVERPDGSNFTLKIRSTKLEDSAMYFCASSERQGAPGGGYNSPLHFGNGTRLTVT.

V and J are TRBV5-6 and TRBJ2-1; 9 bases are shared with TRBD1. This CDR3 is built from 15 residues. Germline trimming cut 4 bases from V and 9 bases from J; bases unmatched to any gene: 11. CDR1 and CDR2 from the germline V gene are SGHDT and YYEEEE. The CDR3: CASSTTGGAGLEQFF. CDR3 sequence (DNA): TGTGCCAGCAGCACCACAGGGGGCGCCGGCCTTGAGCAGTTCTTC.

The chain joins TRBV9 to TRBJ2-1; TRBD2 aligns across 8 bases. Looked up from germline, CDR1 is SGDLS and CDR2 is YYNGEE. CDR3 length: 14 amino acids. Germline trimming cut 0 bases from V and 8 bases from J; bases unmatched to any gene: 4. CDR3: CASSVAGGQYEQFF. The DNA of the CDR3 is TGTGCCAGCAGCGTAGCGGGGGGGCAGTATGAGCAGTTCTTC.

The rearrangement uses TRBV18 and TRBJ2-1; perhaps TRBD2 as D (6 bases). Germline lookup yields CDR1 KGHSH and CDR2 LQKENI. Trimming pared 5 bases from V and 8 bases from J, leaving 13 bases between. The CDR3 is 13 amino acids. CDR3 bases: TGTGCCAGCTCATCGGGGACTCTGGATGAGCAGTTCTTC. Translating gives CASSSGTLDEQFF.

V usage is TRBV5-4 and J usage is TRBJ1-1, with TRBD1 matching over 9 bases. V was clipped by 0 bases and J by 6 bases; unmatched bases: 6. This CDR3 region has 15 residues. Germline V CDR1 and CDR2: SGHNT, YYREEE (reference sequence). The CDR3 loop is CASSLDGTGIAEAFF. DNA for the CDR3: TGTGCCAGCAGCTTGGACGGGACAGGGATAGCTGAAGCTTTCTTT.

This chain links TRBV7-9 with TRBJ2-5; TRBD1 might be the D (6 bases). V dropped 5 bases and J dropped 1 base, with 17 bases sitting between them. Germline CDR1 is SEHNR and CDR2 is FQNEAQ (reference sequence). This CDR3 region has 16 residues. In DNA, the CDR3 is TGTGCCAGCAGCCCCTCCAGACAGGTGCCCCAAGAGACCCAGTACTTC. Its translation is CASSPSRQVPQETQYF.

V and J are TRBV10-3 and TRBJ2-3; D perhaps matches TRBD1 (6 bases). CDR1 and CDR2 from the germline V gene are ENHRY and SYGVKD. V was cut by 5 bases and J by 0 bases, with 12 bases left in between. This CDR3 region has 15 residues. CDR3 in DNA: TGTGCCATCAGTCAGGGGTCTACTAGCACAGATACGCAGTATTTT. Its translation is CAISQGSTSTDTQYF.

J is TRBJ1-1 and V is TRBV4-3; D remains unclear. Between the trimmed V and J ends, which lost 3 bases and 0 bases, there was a span of 11 bases. Germline CDR1 LGHNA, CDR2 YSLEER. The CDR3 contains 15 residues. CDR3 residues: CASSHLDGVNTEAFF. The CDR3 nucleotides read TGCGCCAGCAGCCACCTTGACGGGGTGAACACTGAAGCTTTCTTT.

V gene TRBV5-6 combines with J gene TRBJ2-5; tentative D call: TRBD1 (6 bases). Germline assignment: CDR1 SGHDT and CDR2 YYEEEE. Trimming removed 1 base from V and 7 bases from J, with 17 bases in between. The CDR3 extends over 15 amino acids. The CDR3: CASSLNVGAALTQYF. CDR3 sequence (DNA): TGTGCCAGCAGCTTGAACGTGGGGGCAGCATTGACCCAGTACTTC.